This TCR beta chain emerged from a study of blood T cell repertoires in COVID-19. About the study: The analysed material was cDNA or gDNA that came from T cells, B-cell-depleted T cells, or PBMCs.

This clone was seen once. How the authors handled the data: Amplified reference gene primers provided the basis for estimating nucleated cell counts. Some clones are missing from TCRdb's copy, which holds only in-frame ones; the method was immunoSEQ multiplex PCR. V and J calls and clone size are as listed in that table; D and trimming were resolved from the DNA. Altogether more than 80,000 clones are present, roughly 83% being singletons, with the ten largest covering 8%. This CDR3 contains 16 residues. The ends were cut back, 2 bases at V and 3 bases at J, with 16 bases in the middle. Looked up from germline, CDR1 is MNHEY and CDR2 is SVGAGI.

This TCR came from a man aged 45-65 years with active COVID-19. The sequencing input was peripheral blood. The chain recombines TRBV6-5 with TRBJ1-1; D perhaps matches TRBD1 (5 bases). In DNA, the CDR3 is TGTGCCAGCAGTTACGTTTCAGGAGGGGTGGACACTGAAGCTTTCTTT. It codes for CASSYVSGGVDTEAFF.